This T cell receptor beta chain came from a study of regulatory T cells in long-lasting Graves disease. Study summary: Those Graves' patients who were newly diagnosed had been on antithyroid drugs under 3 months.

Through Arm-PCR of CDR3 regions and iRepertoire HTBI primers, TCR beta libraries were built. In the original processing: Among the samples, some 68 TRBV and about 15 TRBJ segments were identified. TCRdb reanalysed the multiplex PCR reads using MiXCR and keeps one entry per CDR3 protein. Clone size and V and J calls follow TCRdb, not the original study. The sample has 350,000 to 550,000 distinct CDR3 sequences; 14% are singletons. The time point was: newly diagnosed GD, antithyroid drugs for less than 3 months. Extracted PBMC RNA gave rise to the TCR library. The sample was also reused in another study, on T cells in Graves' hyperthyroidism and ophthalmopathy.

Here the sequenced sample was peripheral blood mononuclear cells (PBMCs), taken at new diagnosis, from a patient treated with antithyroid drugs. The sequence was collected from a woman aged 45-59 years with Graves disease.

CDR3 in DNA: TGTGCCAGCAGTTTTTTATCCCCCTCCAGGACAGGGCCCCAAGAGACCCAGTACTTC. It is translated as CASSFLSPSRTGPQETQYF. The chain links TRBV28 to TRBJ2-5, with 8 bases aligning to TRBD1. This CDR3 has 19 residues. Trimming removed 3 bases from V and 1 base from J; junction bases left unmatched: 16. The germline V gene encodes CDR1 MDHEN and CDR2 SYDVKM. The entire variable domain, with the rest obtained from reference TRBV28 and TRBJ2-5, is as follows: DVKVTQSSRYLVKRTGEKVFLECVQDMDHENMFWYRQDPGLGLRLIYFSYDVKMKEKGDIPEGYSVSREKKERFSLILESASTNQTSMYLCASSFLSPSRTGPQETQYFGPGTRLLVL.